The present TCR beta chain was sequenced within a study of cytomegalovirus exposure and HLA in healthy donors. Primers for the PCR totalled 60 Vbeta and 13 Jbeta. Measured with immunoSEQ multiplex PCR; TCRdb has only the in-frame clones, and not every one. The repertoire includes 200,000 to 300,000 clones, approximately 81% of them detected once, and 0.2% to 0.25% sits in the top ten. V shed 2 bases and J 1 base; nucleotides not matched to a gene: 0. CDR1 and CDR2 (germline): SGHNT, YYREEE (reference sequence). This CDR3 contains 14 residues. Material for sequencing was PBMCs. V and J are TRBV5-4 and TRBJ2-5; 9 nucleotides match TRBD2. This receptor was obtained from a girl aged 2-10 years in good health and CMV-seronegative. CDR3 sequence reads: CASSLLAGQETQYF. CDR3 bases: TGTGCCAGCAGCTTACTAGCGGGCCAAGAGACCCAGTACTTC.